The 14 T cell receptor beta chains listed next were all sequenced from one sample in a study of cytomegalovirus exposure and HLA in healthy donors. PCR primers comprised 60 Vbeta and 13 Jbeta primers. Data came from immunoSEQ multiplex PCR; TCRdb stores just in-frame clones and leaves some out. The sample carries hundreds of thousands of clones, just over 70% recorded once. What was sequenced was PBMCs. Receptors originate from a female donor in good health and CMV-seronegative.

The table lists this clone with a few counts. The rearrangement links TRBV5-1 to TRBJ1-2; D perhaps matches TRBD1 (6 bases). The CDR3 consists of 14 residues. The V gene's germline CDR1 is SGHRS and CDR2 YFSETQ. V was clipped by 4 bases and J by 1 base, with 11 bases between them. This chain's CDR3 is CASSPGTLNYGYTF. The CDR3 DNA reads as TGCGCCAGCAGCCCGGGGACACTTAACTATGGCTACACCTTC.

V usage is TRBV20-1 and J usage is TRBJ2-1; the D is unclear. Germline V CDR1 and CDR2: DFQATT, SNEGSKA (reference sequence). V was pared by 3 bases and J by 10 bases, with 10 bases between. CDR3 size: 11 residues. The CDR3, as DNA: TGCAGTGCTAGCCTAGGTCTGGAGCAGTTCTTC. It is translated as CSASLGLEQFF.

This sequence joins TRBV18 and TRBJ2-1; 10 nucleotides agree with TRBD2. CDR1 and CDR2 (germline): KGHSH, LQKENI. The J segment lost 5 bases and the V segment lost 3 bases, leaving 10 bases of the junction unmatched. The CDR3 extends over 17 amino acids. This chain's CDR3 is CASSPGRRLAGDNEQFF. The CDR3 DNA sequence: TGTGCCAGCTCACCGGGCCGTAGGCTAGCGGGAGACAATGAGCAGTTCTTC.

This chain joins TRBV10-3 and TRBJ2-1; D possibly corresponds to TRBD1 (6 bases). The CDR3 contains 12 residues. Germline CDR1 ENHRY, CDR2 SYGVKD. V dropped 10 bases and J dropped 3 bases, with 10 bases sitting between them. The chain's CDR3 is CATGTNYNEQFF. The CDR3 nucleotides read TGTGCCACTGGGACAAACTACAATGAGCAGTTCTTC.

The chain carries TRBV2 and TRBJ1-4, with 8 nucleotides matching TRBD1. Germline CDR1 SNHLY, CDR2 FYNNEI. With V trimmed by 7 bases and J by 8 bases, 9 bases remained unmatched. The length of the CDR3 is 14 residues. The CDR3 region has the DNA TGTGCCAGCAATGACAGGGGAATTGGGGAAAAACTGTTTTTT. Protein: CASNDRGIGEKLFF.

This chain joins TRBV28 and TRBJ2-1; 13 positions agree with TRBD2. The CDR3 has 17 residues. Trimming took 7 bases from V and 0 from J; bases not matched to a gene: 6. From germline, CDR1 is MDHEN and CDR2 SYDVKM. CDR3: CASKGLAGLSSYNEQFF. Here the CDR3 DNA reads TGTGCCAGCAAGGGACTAGCGGGATTGTCCTCCTACAATGAGCAGTTCTTC.

The chain joins TRBV7-2 to TRBJ1-2; 7 positions agree with TRBD1. The CDR3 extends over 12 amino acids. Unmatched junction bases numbered 4, after V lost 5 bases and J lost 7 bases. Germline loops: CDR1 SGHTA, CDR2 FQGNSA. DNA of the CDR3: TGTGCCAGCAGCCTCGGACAGGCTGGCTACACCTTC. It is translated as CASSLGQAGYTF.

V and J are TRBV18 and TRBJ1-1; 10 bases are shared with TRBD1. Germline CDR1 and CDR2: KGHSH and LQKENI. The CDR3 loop spans 15 amino acids. Trimming took 5 bases from V and 6 from J; bases not matched to a gene: 9. This CDR3 reads CASSRGQGSFSEAFF. The CDR3 DNA is TGTGCCAGCTCAAGGGGACAGGGGAGCTTTTCTGAAGCTTTCTTT.

The chain employs TRBV11-2 and TRBJ2-1; D not resolved. This CDR3 has 15 amino acids. Germline lookup yields CDR1 SGHAT and CDR2 FQNNGV. The V end lost 0 bases, the J end lost 8 bases, and 14 bases lay between the germline ends. Here the CDR3 reads CASSLDGSAFDEQFF. In nucleotides, the CDR3 is TGTGCCAGCAGCTTAGATGGTTCCGCGTTCGATGAGCAGTTCTTC.

The chain links TRBV14 to TRBJ1-2, with D perhaps matching TRBD1 (5 bases). CDR1 and CDR2 (germline): SGHDN, FVKESK. Trimming stripped 2 bases from V and 3 bases from J, with 13 bases between. This CDR3 has 15 residues. The CDR3: CASSQIRGGDYGYTF. CDR3 DNA sequence: TGTGCCAGCAGCCAAATTCGCGGGGGGGACTATGGCTACACCTTC.

This sequence joins TRBV5-4 and TRBJ2-5, with 8 nucleotides matching TRBD2. The DNA end lines up better with TRBJ2-7; the J call may be wrong. The CDR3 is made up of 14 amino acids. Germline lookup yields CDR1 SGHNT and CDR2 YYREEE (reference sequence). CDR3 region: CASSRLRRGGEQYF. Written as DNA, the CDR3 is TGTGCCAGCAGCCGTCTACGTCGGGGGGGCGAGCAGTACTTC.

The V gene is TRBV6-5, the J gene TRBJ2-1; D perhaps matches TRBD2 (6 bases). Germline loops: CDR1 MNHEY, CDR2 SVGAGI. The length of the CDR3 is 13 residues. Trimming stripped 0 bases from V and 9 bases from J, with 9 bases between. The CDR3 DNA reads as TGTGCCAGCAGTTACTCGATGGGGGGTGAGCAGTTCTTC. Its translation is CASSYSMGGEQFF.

In its sample, this clone was seen once. The V and J genes are TRBV6-1 and TRBJ2-2; D ambiguous. This CDR3 contains 13 residues. V lost 8 bases and J lost 0, with 7 bases in between. Germline V gives CDR1 MNHNS, CDR2 SASEGT. The CDR3 nucleotides read TGTGCCAGCGAGTTAACGAACACCGGGGAGCTGTTTTTT. Protein: CASELTNTGELFF.

The count of this clone is one. V gene TRBV7-6 combines with J gene TRBJ2-7; no clear D gene. The V and J ends lost 4 bases and 0 bases respectively, with 10 bases between them. Germline V CDR1 and CDR2: SGHVS, FNYEAQ. The CDR3 is made up of 14 amino acids. The CDR3, as DNA: TGTGCCAGCAGCTCCAGACTGAACTCCTACGAGCAGTACTTC. Translated: CASSSRLNSYEQYF.